Following are 9 T cell receptor beta chains from one sample sequenced in a study of tumor and adjacent non-tumor tissue in lung cancer. The template was RNA from unsorted bulk tissue. Distant lung tissue was collected more than 3 cm away from the tumor edge. Three rounds of nested PCR, following a modified ARM-PCR protocol, produced the TCRbeta library. TCRdb itself ran the multiplex PCR reads through MiXCR, one entry per CDR3 protein. The data show some 47,000 distinct CDR3 sequences, roughly three fifths seen once. Sequencing input: distant non-tumor lung tissue. The receptors derive from a middle-aged woman with non-small cell lung cancer.

Worth noting for this clonotype: This may be a read error, as it is one base from a much larger clone. This chain joins TRBV24-1 and TRBJ2-7; D ambiguous. This CDR3 has 14 amino acids. The ends were cut back, 6 bases at V and 6 bases at J, with 17 bases in the middle. CDR1 is KGHDR and CDR2 is SFDVKD in the germline V gene. This chain's CDR3 is CATSLGTAGCEQYF. The CDR3 DNA reads as TGTGCCACCAGTTTAGGAACGGCCGGATGCGAGCAGTACTTC.

This clonotype has ten or more counts. The chain combines TRBV5-6 with TRBJ2-3; D may be TRBD1 (5 bases). The V gene lost 0 bases and the J gene lost 0 bases, with 8 bases spanning the gap. CDR3 length equals 15 residues. Germline lookup yields CDR1 SGHDT and CDR2 YYEEEE. DNA for the CDR3: TGTGCCAGCAGCTTGGGACAGATTAGCACAGATACGCAGTATTTT. It encodes CASSLGQISTDTQYF.

Comments on this clonotype: The CDR3 end shows no conserved phenylalanine or tryptophan, and so a read error is likely. The chain uses TRBV4-1 and TRBJ2-7; D is perhaps TRBD2 (5 bases). V dropped 2 bases and J dropped 7 bases, with 18 bases sitting between them. There are 15 residues in the CDR3. Per the germline V gene, CDR1 is MGHRA and CDR2 is YSYEKL. This CDR3 is CASSQLPGLDYEQYL. The DNA of the CDR3 is TGCGCCAGCAGCCAACTCCCGGGCCTCGACTATGAGCAGTACTTG.

The table lists this clonotype with a few counts. The chain couples TRBV5-6 to TRBJ2-7, with 7 bases matching TRBD1. CDR3 length: 15 residues. The V gene's germline CDR1 is SGHDT and CDR2 YYEEEE. J gave up 0 bases and V 4 bases, and 7 bases lay outside the gene matches. This CDR3 is CASSLTGVLSYEQYF. CDR3 nucleotides: TGTGCCAGCAGCCTTACAGGGGTCCTCTCCTACGAGCAGTACTTC.

This clonotype was seen a handful of times. The germline gene is not matched at one end of the junction; a read error may be the cause. The chain couples TRBV4-1 to TRBJ2-1; 12 bases agree with TRBD2. The CDR3 spans 16 residues. The germline V gene has CDR1 MGHRA and CDR2 YSYEKL. Here the CDR3 DNA reads TGCGCCGGCAGCCAAGCCGGACTAGCGGGATTTAATGAACAGTTCTTC. Protein product: CAGSQAGLAGFNEQFF.

This clonotype was recorded once. Given the absence of the conserved phenylalanine or tryptophan at the CDR3 end, a read error is likely. This chain connects TRBV6-5 to TRBJ1-6, with TRBD1 identical over 12 bases. Germline assignment: CDR1 MNHEY and CDR2 SVGAGI. This CDR3 has 18 residues. CDR3 protein: CASSYAIQGQGANTPLHS. The CDR3 nucleotides are TGTGCCAGCAGTTACGCGATCCAGGGACAGGGGGCTAATACACCCCTCCACTCT.

V and J are TRBV5-1 and TRBJ1-2, with D uncertain. From germline, CDR1 is SGHRS and CDR2 YFSETQ. The CDR3 extends over 14 amino acids. V was trimmed by 0 bases and J by 4 bases, leaving 10 bases between them. The CDR3 DNA sequence: TGCGCCAGCAGCTTGGACGGAGGTCTCTATGGCTACACCTTC. It is translated as CASSLDGGLYGYTF.

This clonotype was seen only once. One junction end disagrees with the germline gene, perhaps due to a read error. The rearrangement joins TRBV29-1 to TRBJ1-4; perhaps TRBD1 as D (6 bases). CDR1 is SQVTM, CDR2 ANQGSEA, per germline. The CDR3 consists of 16 residues. CDR3 sequence reads: CSVEGGAEASNEKLFF. The DNA for the CDR3 is TGTAGCGTTGAAGGGGGGGCGGAGGCATCTAATGAAAAACTGTTTTTT.

Of note for this clonotype: Relative to the germline gene, one junction end is altered; a read error may explain this. This rearrangement joins TRBV11-1 to TRBJ2-1; D possibly matches TRBD1 or TRBD2 (6 bases each). From germline, CDR1 is SGHAT and CDR2 FQDESV (reference sequence). The CDR3 covers 15 residues. The CDR3 spells CASSFGGGLNNKQFF. The DNA of the CDR3 is TGTGCCAGCAGCTTTGGAGGGGGACTTAACAATAAGCAGTTCTTC. Looking up the rest from reference TRBV11-1 and TRBJ2-1 gives the full variable domain: EAEVAQSPRYKITEKSQAVAFWCDPISGHATLYWYRQILGQGPELLVQFQDESVVDDSQLPKDRFSAERLKGVDSTLKIQPAELGDSAMYLCASSFGGGLNNKQFFGPGTRLTVL.